These T cell receptor beta chains were read from a single sample in a study of blood T cell repertoires in COVID-19. The protocol was immunoSEQ multiplex PCR, while the TCRdb copy is restricted to in-frame clones and leaves out a portion. The sample has 150,000 to 200,000 clones; approximately 92% are singletons. The sample was peripheral blood. These TCRs come from a man younger than 45 with COVID-19, enrolled during active disease. The CDR3 runs from the conserved cysteine through the conserved F or W. D genes are given only for firm matches. Not every row has a clone size; where given, it reads once, few, many or a size class.

clone_size,d_call,j_call,v_call,cdr3_nt,cdr3_aa
-,-,TRBJ2-1,TRBV7-7,TGTGCCAGCAGCTTATCAGGGATGCGCAATGAGCAGTTCTTC,CASSLSGMRNEQFF
-,-,TRBJ1-6,TRBV11-2,TGTGCCAGCAGCTTAGAGTGGGGAGACCCCCCTTTTGTGAGGAATTCACCCCTCCACTTT,CASSLEWGDPPFVRNSPLHF
-,TRBD2,TRBJ2-1,TRBV4-3,TGCGCCAGCAGCCAAGACGAGACTAGCGGGTACAATGAGCAGTTCTTC,CASSQDETSGYNEQFF
-,-,TRBJ2-1,TRBV24-1,TGTGCCACCAGTGAACGACAGGCGCACTACAATGAGCAGTTCTTC,CATSERQAHYNEQFF
once,TRBD1,TRBJ1-2,TRBV19,TGTGCCAGTAGTAAACAGGGGGTTCAATTTCCTGGCTACACCTTC,CASSKQGVQFPGYTF
-,-,TRBJ1-1,TRBV6-5,TGTGCCAGCAGTTATGAGGGTCCCACTGAAGCTTTCTTT,CASSYEGPTEAFF
-,-,TRBJ1-2,TRBV12-5,TGTGCTAGTGGTTTGGTCACAGATAACTATGGCTACACCTTC,CASGLVTDNYGYTF
once,-,TRBJ1-1,TRBV19,TGTGCCAGTAGTCCGAACCCCCAGGGGAACACTGAAGCTTTCTTT,CASSPNPQGNTEAFF
-,-,TRBJ2-7,TRBV6-5,TGTGCCAGCAGTTACTCGACAGGCGGCTCCTACGAGCAGTACTTC,CASSYSTGGSYEQYF
-,-,TRBJ1-5,TRBV5-6,TGTGCCAGCAGCTTCGGGCAGGGCAACAATCAGCCCCAGCATTTT,CASSFGQGNNQPQHF
-,-,TRBJ2-3,TRBV7-9,TGTGCCAGCAGCTTGGATTGGGCTGATACGCAGTATTTT,CASSLDWADTQYF
-,-,TRBJ1-6,TRBV7-8,TGTGCCAGCAGCCGGGGGGTTGGGCGGGAAAATTCACCCCTCCACTTT,CASSRGVGRENSPLHF
once,TRBD2,TRBJ2-5,TRBV5-8,TGTGCCAGCAGCTCCGGGACTAGCGGGAGGGCGAGTGGAGAGACCCAGTACTTC,CASSSGTSGRASGETQYF
once,TRBD1,TRBJ1-1,TRBV4-3,TGCGCCAGCAGCCAAGATTCCAGGGGGCGTGAAGCTTTCTTT,CASSQDSRGREAFF
-,TRBD2,TRBJ2-7,TRBV29-1,TGCAGCGGGCTGAGCATGGGGGGGGTCTACGAGCAGTACTTC,CSGLSMGGVYEQYF
-,TRBD1,TRBJ1-3,TRBV6-4,TGTGCCAGCAGTGACCCAGGGACAGGGGGGAGCTCTGGAAACACCATATATTTT,CASSDPGTGGSSGNTIYF
-,-,TRBJ1-1,TRBV5-4,TGTGCCAGCAGCTTGGTATCCAGGGCTAACACTGAAGCTTTCTTT,CASSLVSRANTEAFF
-,-,TRBJ1-2,TRBV6-6,TGTGCCAGCGACAATATTGCTAACTATGGCTACACCTTC,CASDNIANYGYTF
-,TRBD2,TRBJ2-7,TRBV6-1,TGTGCCAGCAGTGAACGGAACCTTTTGGTACTAGCGGGGGGGAACGAGCAGTACTTC,CASSERNLLVLAGGNEQYF
-,-,TRBJ1-1,TRBV28,TGTGCCAGCAGTGACACGAGGAACACTGAAGCTTTCTTT,CASSDTRNTEAFF
-,TRBD1,TRBJ1-4,TRBV5-1,TGCGCCAGCAGCCCAGGGGGCCTCGGAGGGCTTAATGAAAAACTGTTTTTT,CASSPGGLGGLNEKLFF
-,TRBD2,TRBJ2-7,TRBV7-9,TGTGCCAGCAACCCCGGGGGGGCGGAATCCTACGAGCAGTACTTC,CASNPGGAESYEQYF
-,-,TRBJ2-7,TRBV4-3,TGCGCCAGCAGCCAAGAGGACAGTGGCGAGCAGTACTTC,CASSQEDSGEQYF
-,-,TRBJ1-1,TRBV5-4,TGTGCCAGCAGCAAACGGGTCGACACTGAAGCTTTCTTT,CASSKRVDTEAFF
-,-,TRBJ2-7,TRBV7-9,TGTGCCAGCAGCCCCCCGCAGGGAAGGCCCTACGAGCAGTACTTC,CASSPPQGRPYEQYF
-,-,TRBJ1-1,TRBV5-1,TGCGCCAGCAGCTTGGTTGGGGGCTCGAACACTGAAGCTTTCTTT,CASSLVGGSNTEAFF
-,-,TRBJ1-6,TRBV14,TGTGCCAGCAGCCAGGCCATCGTACTACGTTCACCCCTCCACTTT,CASSQAIVLRSPLHF
-,-,TRBJ2-3,TRBV3-1/TRBV3-2,TGTGCCAGCAGCCTCTGGCTTGTCATGCAAGATACGCAGTATTTT,CASSLWLVMQDTQYF
-,-,TRBJ1-3,TRBV18,TGTGCCAGCTCACCGGGGGGAGACCGAAACACCATATATTTT,CASSPGGDRNTIYF
-,-,TRBJ1-2,TRBV6-5,TGTGCCAGCAGTTACCGAGTTGACAGGAGATATGGCTACACCTTC,CASSYRVDRRYGYTF
-,TRBD2,TRBJ2-3,TRBV2,TGTGCCAGCAGTTTTCGCGGGGGGGTCGGAGATACGCAGTATTTT,CASSFRGGVGDTQYF
-,-,TRBJ2-1,TRBV18,TGTGCCAGCTCACCACGGTCTAGCCTCAATGAGCAGTTCTTC,CASSPRSSLNEQFF
-,TRBD2,TRBJ2-5,TRBV18,TGTGCCAGCTCCCCCGGGACTAGCGGAGCGTGGACCCAGTACTTC,CASSPGTSGAWTQYF
-,-,TRBJ1-2,TRBV11-2,TGTGCCAGCAGCTTAGACAGGGGCTATGGCTACACCTTC,CASSLDRGYGYTF
-,-,TRBJ1-1,TRBV19,TGTGCCAGTAGTTTACAGGCCACGAACACTGAAGCTTTCTTT,CASSLQATNTEAFF
-,-,TRBJ1-6,TRBV14,TGTGCCAGCAGCCCGGGAGGAGCACCCCTCCACTTT,CASSPGGAPLHF
-,TRBD2,TRBJ2-7,TRBV4-3,TGCGCCAGCAGCCTGAGGCCAGCGGGGACCTACGAGCAGTACTTC,CASSLRPAGTYEQYF
once,TRBD1,TRBJ2-2,TRBV6-5,TGTGCCAGCACGGGGACAGGGAAATCCACCGGGGAGCTGTTTTTT,CASTGTGKSTGELFF
-,-,TRBJ1-1,TRBV5-4,TGTGCCAGCAGCCTCTGGAGTATCAACATGAACACTGAAGCTTTCTTT,CASSLWSINMNTEAFF
few,-,TRBJ2-7,TRBV7-8,TGTGCCAGCAGCTACCGGGACTCTTACCCCTACGAGCAGTACTTC,CASSYRDSYPYEQYF
-,-,TRBJ2-2,TRBV5-1,TGCGCCAGCAGTTATACCGGGGAGCTGTTTTTT,CASSYTGELFF
-,-,TRBJ2-1,TRBV18,TGTGCCAGCTCACCCGGACAGTTACCCTCCTACAATGAGCAGTTCTTC,CASSPGQLPSYNEQFF
-,-,TRBJ1-6,TRBV15,TGTGCCACCAGCAGAGGACGGGATCATAATTCACCCCTCCACTTT,CATSRGRDHNSPLHF
-,-,TRBJ2-1,TRBV7-2,TGTGCCAGCAGCTTATCCAGCGGTGTGGGTGAGCAGTTCTTC,CASSLSSGVGEQFF
-,-,TRBJ1-6,TRBV27,TGTGCCAGCAGTTCTCGGGGAGGGGATAATTCACCCCTCCACTTT,CASSSRGGDNSPLHF
-,-,TRBJ1-1,TRBV11-2,TGTGCCAGCAGCTTGGTTGCCGGTGGCACTGAAGCTTTCTTT,CASSLVAGGTEAFF
-,TRBD2,TRBJ2-7,TRBV6-2/TRBV6-3,TGTGCCAGCAGTTTCTTAATTAGCGGGAGTCGTAACGAGCAGTACTTC,CASSFLISGSRNEQYF
-,-,TRBJ2-7,TRBV28,TGTGCCAGCAGTTTATACGCGGAGGAGCTTTACGAGCAGTACTTC,CASSLYAEELYEQYF
-,-,TRBJ1-1,TRBV19,TGTGCCAGTAGTCTTATAGGGGGACGAGGGTCTGAAGCTTTCTTT,CASSLIGGRGSEAFF
-,TRBD2,TRBJ2-3,TRBV30,TGTGCCTGGAGTGTCGGGACTAGCGGGAGCACAGATACGCAGTATTTT,CAWSVGTSGSTDTQYF
-,-,TRBJ1-6,TRBV19,TGTGCCAGTAGTATATGGAGCCAGAATGTCAATTCACCCCTCCACTTT,CASSIWSQNVNSPLHF
-,TRBD1,TRBJ2-7,TRBV6-1,TGTGCCAGCAGTGAATGGGGACAGACCTACGAGCAGTACTTC,CASSEWGQTYEQYF
-,-,TRBJ1-2,TRBV7-3,TGTGCCAGCAGCTTAAACCCAGGGGTAATCGGCTACACCTTC,CASSLNPGVIGYTF
-,-,TRBJ1-6,TRBV14,TGTGCCAGCAGCCAAGACGCAAAGGCAGGCTACTATAATTCACCCCTCCACTTT,CASSQDAKAGYYNSPLHF
-,-,TRBJ2-5,TRBV21-1,TGTGCCAGCAGCAAAGCCCCCCACCCACCGGGACACAACCAAGAGACCCAGTACTTC,CASSKAPHPPGHNQETQYF
once,-,TRBJ2-1,TRBV27,TGTGCCAGCGGGGCCCTACGGGGGAGGGGGGACAATGAGCAGTTCTTC,CASGALRGRGDNEQFF
-,-,TRBJ1-2,TRBV7-9,TGTGCCAGCAGCTCATTCAGGGGAGTCGGCTATGGCTACACCTTC,CASSSFRGVGYGYTF
-,-,TRBJ1-1,TRBV5-1,TGCGCCAGCAGCTTGATACAGAACACTGAAGCTTTCTTT,CASSLIQNTEAFF
once,-,TRBJ1-3,TRBV5-1,TGCGCCAGCAGCTTGTGGGCAGGAGGAAACACCATATATTTT,CASSLWAGGNTIYF
-,TRBD1,TRBJ2-7,TRBV5-1,TGCGCCAGCAGCAGGGGACAGGGAGGCTACGAGCAGTACTTC,CASSRGQGGYEQYF